This TCR beta chain was recovered during a study of molecular identifiers for immune sequencing clone quantification. This clonotype was picked up a small number of times. The antigen remains undetermined. Study-wide points: Highly expanded clone sizes could be underestimated by identical TCR molecules sharing a barcode. In naive cells, clones above 20 RNA copies held under 1% of molecules, whereas in effector cells they held over 97%.

Methods described previously were used for bulk TCR libraries, and listed TCR primers were applied. One entry per CDR3 protein results from TCRdb running MiXCR on the PCR reads. The sample includes about 510,000 distinct CDR3 sequences, roughly 25% of them seen just once. Trimming removed 0 bases at V and 0 bases at J, with 9 bases between. Germline V gene sequence: CDR1 LGHNA, CDR2 YSLEER. The CDR3 is 16 residues long. Using a CD8+CD4-CCR7+CD45RA+ phenotype, naive CD8 T cells were sorted. The source of this sequence is a human donor in good health. Some libraries in this study had Jurkat cell RNA spiked in. This sequence joins TRBV4-3 and TRBJ1-3; D is uncertain. Sequencing was carried out using naive CD8+ T cells from blood, with Jurkat cell RNA spiked in. Subset described: FACS-sorted CD8+CD4-CCR7+CD45RA+ naive T cells. The CDR3 loop is CASSQDGTSSGNTIYF. CDR3 nucleotides: TGCGCCAGCAGCCAAGATGGCACGAGCTCTGGAAACACCATATATTTT.